This paragraph reports one T cell receptor beta chain. TCRdb recomputed calls from the reads with MiXCR, one row per CDR3 protein. The profile shows more than 400,000 distinct CDR3 sequences, 26% of them singletons. The germline CDR1 and CDR2 sequences are SGHTS and YDEGEE. This CDR3 comprises 18 residues. Germline trimming cut 7 bases from V and 5 bases from J; bases unmatched to any gene: 21. The data were taken from a study of T cell repertoires in cytomegalovirus infection. V usage is TRBV5-8 and J usage is TRBJ2-5; the match to TRBD2 covers 9 bases. The sequenced material came from PBMCs. The origin of this receptor is a human donor in good health (CMV status not recorded). Some clones in this sample may be carry-over from other donors' samples. CDR3 DNA: TGTGCCAGCGGCCTAGGTCGGCTAGCGGGATGGTATATGGAGACCCAGTACTTC. This sequence encodes CASGLGRLAGWYMETQYF.